Listed here are 3 T cell receptor beta chains from one sample, sequenced in a study of T cell responses to AZD1222 COVID-19 vaccine. TCRdb's table, derived via immunoSEQ multiplex PCR, lists solely in-frame clones and lacks some. The table lists about 110,000 clones, more than 70% of them singletons, with approximately 3.1% in the top ten. Sequenced material: peripheral blood, taken on day 0 of MenACWY control vaccination. These receptors were collected from an adult in good health.

The gene calls are TRBV7-9 and TRBJ2-7; 9 bases agree with TRBD1. Trimming took 5 bases from V and 7 from J; bases not matched to a gene: 3. CDR3 size: 12 residues. Germline V gene sequence: CDR1 SEHNR, CDR2 FQNEAQ (reference sequence). The CDR3 DNA follows: TGTGCCAGCAGCCGGGACAGGGATGAGCAGTACTTC. Its translation: CASSRDRDEQYF.

CDR3 DNA sequence: TGTGCCAGCAGCGTAACAGTTGGGACGAATCAGCCCCAGCATTTT. This encodes CASSVTVGTNQPQHF. V usage is TRBV9 and J usage is TRBJ1-5, with TRBD1 as a possible D gene (5 bases). CDR1 and CDR2 from the germline V gene are SGDLS and YYNGEE. V lost 1 base, J lost 4 bases, and 12 bases lay in between. The CDR3 runs to 15 residues. Using reference TRBV9 and TRBJ1-5 for the parts outside the CDR3, the full variable domain is DSGVTQTPKHLITATGQRVTLRCSPRSGDLSVYWYQQSLDQGLQFLIQYYNGEERAKGNILERFSAQQFPDLHSELNLSSLELGDSALYFCASSVTVGTNQPQHFGDGTRLSIL.

The J gene is TRBJ2-7, the V gene TRBV28; 11 nucleotides line up with TRBD1. This CDR3 has 15 residues. The V gene's germline CDR1 is MDHEN and CDR2 SYDVKM. J lost 5 bases, V lost 6 bases, and 9 bases had no gene match. Here the CDR3 DNA reads TGTGCCAGCAGGCCCCCCGGGACAGGGGGAAACGAGCAGTACTTC. Its protein product is CASRPPGTGGNEQYF.